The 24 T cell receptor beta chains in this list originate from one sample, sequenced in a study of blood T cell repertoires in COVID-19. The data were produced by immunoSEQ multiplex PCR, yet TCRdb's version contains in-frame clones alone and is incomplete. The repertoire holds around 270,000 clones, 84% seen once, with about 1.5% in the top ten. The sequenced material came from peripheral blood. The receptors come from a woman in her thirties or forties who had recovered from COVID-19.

CDR3 nucleotide sequence: TGTGCCAGCAGTTTACTCGTGGCGGCGATATTTCTGTTTTTT. This encodes CASSLLVAAIFLFF. The chain is built from TRBV28 and TRBJ1-4; no reliable D call. Looked up from germline, CDR1 is MDHEN and CDR2 is SYDVKM. V lost 2 bases, J lost 14 bases, and 18 bases lay in between. The length of the CDR3 is 14 residues.

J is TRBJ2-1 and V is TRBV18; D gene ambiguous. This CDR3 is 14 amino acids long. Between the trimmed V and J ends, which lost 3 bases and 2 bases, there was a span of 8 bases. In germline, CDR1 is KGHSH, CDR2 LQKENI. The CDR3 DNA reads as TGTGCCAGCTCACCTCCCTCCCCCTACAATGAGCAGTTCTTC. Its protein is CASSPPSPYNEQFF.

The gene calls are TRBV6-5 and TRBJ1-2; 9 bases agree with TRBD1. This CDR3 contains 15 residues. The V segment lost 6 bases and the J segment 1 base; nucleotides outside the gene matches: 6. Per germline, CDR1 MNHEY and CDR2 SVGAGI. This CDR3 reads CASRLGTGLNYGYTF. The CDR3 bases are TGTGCCAGCAGACTAGGGACAGGGCTTAACTATGGCTACACCTTC.

This CDR3 is CASSPSGEGYTF. DNA of the CDR3: TGTGCCAGCTCACCTTCCGGGGAGGGCTACACCTTC. The chain couples TRBV18 to TRBJ1-2, with no clear D. CDR1 is KGHSH, CDR2 LQKENI, per germline. The CDR3 has 12 residues. The V gene lost 3 bases and the J gene lost 8 bases, with 10 bases spanning the gap.

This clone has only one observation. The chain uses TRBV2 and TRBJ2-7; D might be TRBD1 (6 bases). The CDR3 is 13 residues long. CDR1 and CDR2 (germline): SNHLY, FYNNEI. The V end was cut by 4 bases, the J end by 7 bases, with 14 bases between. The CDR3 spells CASSGQASTEQYF. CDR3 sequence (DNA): TGTGCCAGCAGTGGACAGGCCTCTACGGAGCAGTACTTC.

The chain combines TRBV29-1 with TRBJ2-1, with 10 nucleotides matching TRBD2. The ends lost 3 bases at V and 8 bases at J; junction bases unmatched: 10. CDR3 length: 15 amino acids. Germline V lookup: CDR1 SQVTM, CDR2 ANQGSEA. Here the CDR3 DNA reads TGCAGCGTTGACCGGGCTAGCGGGGGTAGTGATGAGCAGTTCTTC. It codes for CSVDRASGGSDEQFF.

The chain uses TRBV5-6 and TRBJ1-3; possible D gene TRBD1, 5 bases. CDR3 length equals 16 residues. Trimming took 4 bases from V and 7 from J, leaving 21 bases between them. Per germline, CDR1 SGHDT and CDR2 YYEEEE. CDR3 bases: TGTGCCAGCAGCGGCGCGGGAACACGGGGGTTTAACACCATATATTTT. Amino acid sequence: CASSGAGTRGFNTIYF.

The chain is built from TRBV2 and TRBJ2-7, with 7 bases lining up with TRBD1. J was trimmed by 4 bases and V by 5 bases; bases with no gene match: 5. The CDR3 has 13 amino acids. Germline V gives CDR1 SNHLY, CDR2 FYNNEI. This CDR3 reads CASSRDSFYEQYF. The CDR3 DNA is TGTGCCAGCAGTAGGGACAGCTTTTACGAGCAGTACTTC.

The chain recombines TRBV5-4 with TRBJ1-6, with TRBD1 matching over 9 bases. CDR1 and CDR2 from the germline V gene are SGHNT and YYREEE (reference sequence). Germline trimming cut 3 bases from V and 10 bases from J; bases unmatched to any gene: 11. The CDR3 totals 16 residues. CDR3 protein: CASSSPPGQGTSPLHF. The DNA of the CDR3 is TGTGCCAGCAGCTCCCCGCCGGGACAGGGAACCTCACCCCTCCACTTT.

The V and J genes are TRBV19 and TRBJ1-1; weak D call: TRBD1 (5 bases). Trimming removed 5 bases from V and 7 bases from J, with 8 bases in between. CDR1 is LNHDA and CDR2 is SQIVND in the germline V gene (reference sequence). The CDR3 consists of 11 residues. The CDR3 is CASSPGLEAFF. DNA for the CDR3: TGTGCCAGTAGTCCGGGACTTGAAGCTTTCTTT.

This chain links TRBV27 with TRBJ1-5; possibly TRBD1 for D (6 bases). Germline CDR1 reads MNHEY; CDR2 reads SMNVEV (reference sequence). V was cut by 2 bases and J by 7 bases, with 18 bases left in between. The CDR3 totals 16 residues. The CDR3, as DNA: TGTGCCAGCAGTTTAGGTTGGGGCAGGGGTGGGCAGCCCCAGCATTTT. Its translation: CASSLGWGRGGQPQHF.

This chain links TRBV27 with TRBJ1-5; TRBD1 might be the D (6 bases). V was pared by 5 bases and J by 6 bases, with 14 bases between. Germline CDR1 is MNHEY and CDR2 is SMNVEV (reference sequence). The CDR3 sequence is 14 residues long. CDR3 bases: TGTGCCAGCAGTAGGAACAGGGACGGTCAGCCCCAGCATTTT. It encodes CASSRNRDGQPQHF.

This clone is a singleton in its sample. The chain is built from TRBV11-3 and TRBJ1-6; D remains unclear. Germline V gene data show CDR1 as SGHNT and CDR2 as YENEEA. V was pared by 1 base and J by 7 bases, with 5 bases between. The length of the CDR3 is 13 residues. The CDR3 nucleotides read TGTGCCAGCAGCTTAGGTCTGAATTCACCCCTCCACTTT. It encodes CASSLGLNSPLHF.

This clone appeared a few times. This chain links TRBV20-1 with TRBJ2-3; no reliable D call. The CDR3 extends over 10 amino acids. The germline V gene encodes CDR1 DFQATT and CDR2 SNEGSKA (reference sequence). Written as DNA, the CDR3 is TGCAGCCCCTCTTCAGATACGCAGTATTTT. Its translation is CSPSSDTQYF.

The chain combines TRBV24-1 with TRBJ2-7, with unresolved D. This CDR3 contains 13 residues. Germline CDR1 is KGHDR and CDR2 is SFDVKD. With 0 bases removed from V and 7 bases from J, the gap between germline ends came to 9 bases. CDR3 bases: TGTGCCACCAGTGATTTGCTAGTCTCGGAGCAGTACTTC. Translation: CATSDLLVSEQYF.

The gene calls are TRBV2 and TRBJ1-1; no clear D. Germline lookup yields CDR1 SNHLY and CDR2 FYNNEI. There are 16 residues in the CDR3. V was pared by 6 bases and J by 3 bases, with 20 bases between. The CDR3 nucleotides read TGTGCCAGCAGGAACCCCCCCGGGGATTTTGACACTGAAGCTTTCTTT. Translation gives CASRNPPGDFDTEAFF.

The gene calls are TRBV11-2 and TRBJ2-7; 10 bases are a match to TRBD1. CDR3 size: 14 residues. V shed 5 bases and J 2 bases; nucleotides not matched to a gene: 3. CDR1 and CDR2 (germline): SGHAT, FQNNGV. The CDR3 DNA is TGTGCCAGCAGCGCCGGGACAGGGGCCTACGAGCAGTACTTC. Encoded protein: CASSAGTGAYEQYF.

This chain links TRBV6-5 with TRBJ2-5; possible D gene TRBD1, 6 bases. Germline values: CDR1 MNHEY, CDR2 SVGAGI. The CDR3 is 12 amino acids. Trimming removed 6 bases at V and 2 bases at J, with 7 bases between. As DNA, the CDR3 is TGTGCCAGCAGGGACAGACAAGAGACCCAGTACTTC. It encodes CASRDRQETQYF.

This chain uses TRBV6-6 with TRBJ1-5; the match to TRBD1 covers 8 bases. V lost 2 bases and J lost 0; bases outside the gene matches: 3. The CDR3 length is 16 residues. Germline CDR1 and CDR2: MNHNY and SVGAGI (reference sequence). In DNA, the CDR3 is TGTGCCAGCAGTTACAACAGGGGGGGTAGCAATCAGCCCCAGCATTTT. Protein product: CASSYNRGGSNQPQHF.

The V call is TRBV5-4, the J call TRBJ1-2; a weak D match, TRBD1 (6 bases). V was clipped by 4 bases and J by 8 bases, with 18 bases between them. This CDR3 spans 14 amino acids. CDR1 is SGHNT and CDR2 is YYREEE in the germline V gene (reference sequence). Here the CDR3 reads CASSLVGGASGYTF. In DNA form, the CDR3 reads TGTGCCAGCAGCCTTGTAGGGGGGGCCTCGGGCTACACCTTC.

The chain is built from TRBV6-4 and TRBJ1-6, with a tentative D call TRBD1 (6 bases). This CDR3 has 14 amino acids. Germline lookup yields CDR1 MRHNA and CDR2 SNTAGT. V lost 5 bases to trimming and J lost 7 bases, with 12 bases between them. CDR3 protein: CASSLGQRNSPLHF. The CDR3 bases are TGTGCCAGCAGTCTCGGACAGCGGAATTCACCCCTCCACTTT.

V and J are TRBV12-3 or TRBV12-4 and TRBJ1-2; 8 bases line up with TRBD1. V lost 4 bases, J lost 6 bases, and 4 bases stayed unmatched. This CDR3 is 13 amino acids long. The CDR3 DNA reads TGTGCCAGCAGTTATGCAGGGGGCGATGGCTACACCTTC. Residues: CASSYAGGDGYTF.

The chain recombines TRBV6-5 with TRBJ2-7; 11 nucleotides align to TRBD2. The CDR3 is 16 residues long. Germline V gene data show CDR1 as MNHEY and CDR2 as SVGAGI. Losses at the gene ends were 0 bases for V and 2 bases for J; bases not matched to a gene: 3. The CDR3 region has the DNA TGTGCCAGCAGTTACTCGATAGCGGGGGGGACCTACGAGCAGTACTTC. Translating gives CASSYSIAGGTYEQYF.

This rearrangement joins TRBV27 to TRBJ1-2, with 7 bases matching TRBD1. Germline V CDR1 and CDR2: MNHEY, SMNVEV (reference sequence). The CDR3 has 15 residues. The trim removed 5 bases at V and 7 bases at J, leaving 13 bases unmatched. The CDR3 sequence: CASSPTRGQFSGYTF. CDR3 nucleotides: TGTGCCAGCAGTCCTACCCGGGGACAGTTCAGTGGCTACACCTTC.